This is a list of T cell receptor beta chains from one sample in a study of shared clonotypes between healthy human individuals. Clones were sequenced by immunoSEQ multiplex PCR, and TCRdb holds only the in-frame ones, with some missing. The sample lists hundreds of thousands of clones; roughly 96% were seen once. Input material: naive CD8+ T cells sorted from blood. These receptors were collected from a woman in her 30s in good health. Each CDR3 is given with its conserved first and last residue. The D gene is left open where the match is weak. For some rows the clone size is stated as once, few or many, or as a class when expanded; others skip it.

j_call | v_call | clone_size | d_call | cdr3_aa | cdr3_nt
TRBJ2-7 | TRBV27 | . | . | CASSVEGGRDEQYF | TGTGCCAGCAGTGTAGAGGGAGGTCGGGACGAGCAGTACTTC
TRBJ1-1 | TRBV11-2 | . | . | CASSVRTLGDGNTEAFF | TGTGCCAGCAGCGTTCGGACCCTCGGGGATGGGAACACTGAAGCTTTCTTT
TRBJ2-7 | TRBV7-8 | . | . | CASSRRRDYEQYF | TGTGCCAGCAGCCGCCGCCGGGACTACGAGCAGTACTTC
TRBJ1-2 | TRBV28 | . | TRBD1 | CASSLIYPGQGFGYTF | TGTGCCAGCAGTTTAATATACCCGGGACAGGGCTTTGGCTACACCTTC
TRBJ1-1 | TRBV27 | . | . | CASSFKRVTEAFF | TGTGCCAGCAGCTTCAAGAGGGTCACTGAAGCTTTCTTT
TRBJ1-1 | TRBV7-9 | once | . | CASSLPGHGGNTEAFF | TGTGCCAGCAGCCTACCGGGACATGGGGGGAACACTGAAGCTTTCTTT
TRBJ2-5 | TRBV11-2 | . | TRBD2 | CASSLFLAGAETQYF | TGTGCCAGCAGCTTATTTCTAGCGGGAGCAGAGACCCAGTACTTC
TRBJ2-1 | TRBV29-1 | . | TRBD2 | CSVEVPLAGSSYNEQFF | TGCAGCGTTGAGGTTCCCTTAGCGGGTAGCTCCTACAATGAGCAGTTCTTC
TRBJ1-3 | TRBV4-1 | few | . | CASSPGPGNTIYF | TGCGCCAGCAGCCCTGGGCCTGGAAACACCATATATTTT
TRBJ2-2 | TRBV6-6 | . | . | CASSYRGSDTGELFF | TGTGCCAGCAGTTACCGTGGGTCGGACACCGGGGAGCTGTTTTTT
TRBJ2-1 | TRBV5-1 | once | TRBD2 | CASRYGLAGSHEQFF | TGCGCCAGCAGATATGGACTAGCGGGTAGTCATGAGCAGTTCTTC
TRBJ2-7 | TRBV10-3 | . | TRBD1 | CAISEYLWTGATSYEQYF | TGTGCCATCAGTGAGTATCTCTGGACAGGCGCCACTAGTTACGAGCAGTACTTC
TRBJ1-1 | TRBV10-2 | . | TRBD1 | CASSGTGVTEAFF | TGCGCCAGCTCCGGGACAGGGGTCACTGAAGCTTTCTTT
TRBJ2-1 | TRBV11-2 | . | . | CASSRTIQAQLPYNEQFF | TGTGCCAGCAGTCGGACTATCCAGGCACAGCTTCCCTACAATGAGCAGTTCTTC
TRBJ1-3 | TRBV13 | . | . | CASSLEGSFGNTIYF | TGTGCCAGCAGCTTAGAGGGCTCGTTTGGAAACACCATATATTTT
TRBJ1-1 | TRBV9 | . | TRBD1 | CASSVTGESSMNTEAFF | TGTGCCAGCAGCGTAACAGGGGAGTCTTCGATGAACACTGAAGCTTTCTTT
TRBJ2-2 | TRBV7-9 | . | . | CASSLGGRTNTGELFF | TGTGCCAGCAGCTTAGGGGGGCGGACGAACACCGGGGAGCTGTTTTTT
TRBJ1-5 | TRBV21-1 | . | . | CASSNLTGDINQPQHF | TGTGCCAGCAGCAACCTCACGGGAGACATCAATCAGCCCCAGCATTTT
TRBJ2-1 | TRBV19 | . | TRBD2 | CASTPTGLAYNEQFF | TGTGCCAGTACACCCACGGGACTAGCCTACAATGAGCAGTTCTTC
TRBJ2-7 | TRBV11-2 | . | TRBD2 | CASSSRGDYEQYF | TGTGCCAGCAGCTCTCGGGGGGACTACGAGCAGTACTTC
TRBJ2-7 | TRBV27 | . | TRBD2 | CASSLSGRAGYEQYF | TGTGCCAGCAGTCTCAGCGGGAGGGCCGGGTACGAGCAGTACTTC